These T cell receptor beta chains were read from a single sample in a study of shared clonotypes between healthy human individuals. The method was immunoSEQ multiplex PCR; TCRdb's version includes in-frame clones alone and lacks a portion of them. The table lists approximately 2,000,000 clones, just under 95% of them singletons. Sequencing input: naive CD4+ T cells from PBMCs. The receptor set was obtained from a man between 18 and 29 years old in good health. Some clones in this sample may be carry-over from other donors' samples. The CDR3 runs from the conserved cysteine through the conserved F or W. D genes are given only for firm matches. Rows may omit the clone size; those that give it use once, few, many or a size class.

clone_size j_call v_call d_call cdr3_aa cdr3_nt
- TRBJ2-2 TRBV28 - CASREPGKTGELFF TGTGCCAGCAGGGAGCCCGGTAAAACCGGGGAGCTGTTTTTT
- TRBJ2-3 TRBV7-3 - CASSSQQGPTDTQYF TGTGCCAGCAGTTCCCAACAGGGTCCCACAGATACGCAGTATTTT
- TRBJ1-5 TRBV29-1 TRBD1 CSAGTGGAGGQPQHF TGCAGCGCAGGGACAGGGGGGGCGGGTGGACAGCCCCAGCATTTT
- TRBJ2-2 TRBV9 TRBD2 CASSFSSGNTGELFF TGTGCCAGCAGCTTTTCTAGCGGAAACACCGGGGAGCTGTTTTTT
- TRBJ2-1 TRBV5-1 TRBD2 CASSGGLADYNEQFF TGCGCCAGCAGCGGAGGACTAGCGGACTACAATGAGCAGTTCTTC
- TRBJ2-7 TRBV28 - CASRISGFSYEQYF TGTGCCAGCAGAATAAGCGGGTTCTCCTACGAGCAGTACTTC
- TRBJ2-4 TRBV19 - CASSSWLAKNIQYF TGTGCCAGTAGTTCCTGGCTAGCCAAAAACATTCAGTACTTC
- TRBJ2-7 TRBV28 - CASSFPPGTLSSYEQYF TGTGCCAGCAGCTTCCCACCCGGGACTCTGAGCTCCTACGAGCAGTACTTC
- TRBJ2-3 TRBV28 - CATSVTTSGPNAQYF TGTGCTACTTCGGTTACCACTTCAGGCCCAAACGCACAGTATTTT
- TRBJ2-7 TRBV27 TRBD1 CASSSTGLWGQGNYEQYF TGTGCCAGCAGTTCAACAGGGTTGTGGGGACAGGGAAACTACGAGCAGTACTTC
- TRBJ2-1 TRBV6-1 TRBD1 CASRDREKSYNEQFF TGTGCCAGCAGGGACAGGGAAAAGTCCTACAATGAGCAGTTCTTC
- TRBJ2-1 TRBV18 TRBD2 CASSPVSGSWDEQFF TGTGCCAGCTCACCAGTTAGCGGGAGTTGGGATGAGCAGTTCTTC
- TRBJ2-7 TRBV10-3 - CAISGGAAADYEQYF TGTGCCATCAGTGGAGGGGCGGCGGCCGACTACGAGCAGTACTTC
- TRBJ2-7 TRBV27 TRBD2 CASSLGLAETYEQYF TGTGCCAGCAGTTTGGGACTAGCAGAAACCTACGAGCAGTACTTC
- TRBJ2-7 TRBV6-5 TRBD1 CASSPADRGPLEQYF TGTGCCAGCAGCCCGGCCGACAGGGGTCCTCTCGAGCAGTACTTC
- TRBJ2-2 TRBV15 - CATSRGPGNTGELFF TGTGCCACCAGCAGAGGACCAGGGAACACCGGGGAGCTGTTTTTT
- TRBJ2-3 TRBV6-5 TRBD1 CASSLNRGSTDTQYF TGTGCCAGCAGCCTCAACAGGGGTAGCACAGATACGCAGTATTTT
- TRBJ2-3 TRBV18 - CASSPTRTDTQYF TGTGCCAGCTCACCAACCCGCACAGATACGCAGTATTTT
- TRBJ2-2 TRBV6-1 TRBD1 CASSEARTGAGQLFF TGTGCCAGCAGTGAAGCCCGGACAGGGGCCGGTCAGCTGTTTTTT
- TRBJ2-7 TRBV5-1 TRBD1 CASTKQGEGYEQYF TGCGCCAGCACTAAACAGGGGGAAGGTTACGAGCAGTACTTC
few TRBJ1-1 TRBV7-2 - CASSFRVDTEAFF TGTGCCAGCAGCTTTAGGGTGGACACTGAAGCTTTCTTT
- TRBJ2-7 TRBV7-2 TRBD2 CASRPGLGSYEQYF TGTGCCAGCAGACCTGGACTAGGCTCCTACGAGCAGTACTTC
- TRBJ2-7 TRBV28 - CASITGGASYEQYF TGTGCCAGCATCACAGGGGGGGCCAGCTACGAGCAGTACTTC
- TRBJ1-2 TRBV4-2 - CASSAQATRSVIEFYGYTF TGTGCCAGCAGCGCACAAGCGACCAGATCGGTGATCGAGTTTTATGGCTACACCTTC
- TRBJ2-7 TRBV28 - CASTGAGAYEQYF TGTGCCAGCACCGGGGCAGGGGCCTACGAGCAGTACTTC
- TRBJ2-1 TRBV21-1 - CASSRLTGKGSYNEQFF TGTGCCAGCAGCAGGCTGACAGGGAAAGGGTCCTACAATGAGCAGTTCTTC
- TRBJ2-5 TRBV5-1 - CASSLWIDQETQYF TGCGCCAGCAGCTTGTGGATAGATCAAGAGACCCAGTACTTC